This T cell receptor (beta chain) originates from a study of blood T cell repertoires in COVID-19. Study details: Samples of COVID-19 (acute and convalescent) were obtained from the United States, Italy and Spain. In each case, the material was cDNA or gDNA derived from T cells, B-cell-depleted T cells, or PBMCs.

This clone was recorded once. Original analysis: Amplification with reference gene primers provided the estimates of nucleated cell counts. Here immunoSEQ multiplex PCR was the method, and the copy in TCRdb shows in-frame clones only, minus some. Clone size and the V and J calls come from that table; the DNA yielded D and trimming. The table records about 54,000 clones, 80% to 90% of them present only once. CDR1 and CDR2 from the germline V gene are SGHVS and FQNEAQ. Trimming stripped 3 bases from V and 2 bases from J, with 11 bases between. The CDR3 runs 14 residues. The chain links TRBV7-8 to TRBJ2-7, with D maybe TRBD1 (5 bases). The sample taken for sequencing was peripheral blood. The sequence was obtained from a man aged 50 to 59 with active COVID-19. The CDR3 region has the DNA TGTGCCAGCAGCTTTCAGGGCCTGGCCTACGAGCAGTACTTC. It translates to CASSFQGLAYEQYF.